This T cell receptor (beta chain) is drawn from a study of blood T cell repertoires in COVID-19. The CDR3 has 14 residues. CDR1 SGHVS and CDR2 FQNEAQ come from the germline V gene. The V and J ends lost 3 bases and 6 bases, in that order; junction bases with no gene match: 7. Adults between roughly 18 and 100 years of age took part from about two dozen US areas. Exposed participants came across a COVID-19 case within 2 weeks before study entry. Study processing details: Researchers report that nucleated cell counts were estimated from reference gene primer amplification. Sequencing was performed with immunoSEQ multiplex PCR; in TCRdb, only in-frame clones are kept and a portion is missing. The V and J calls and clone size come from that table; D and trimming were worked out from the DNA. The repertoire consists of 300,000 to 350,000 clones, with 90% to 95% occurring once and the leading ten covering around 4.2%.

The V and J genes are TRBV7-8 and TRBJ1-1; 7 bases agree with TRBD1. The specimen sequenced was PBMCs or T cells enriched from blood (not recorded which). This TCR came from a woman in her twenties or thirties who had been exposed to COVID-19. The CDR3: CASSFYDRAPEAFF. The CDR3 DNA sequence: TGTGCCAGCAGCTTTTACGACAGGGCCCCTGAAGCTTTCTTT. Full variable domain (outside the CDR3, taken from reference TRBV7-8 and TRBJ1-1): GAGVSQSPRYKVAKRGQDVALRCDPISGHVSLFWYQQALGQGPEFLTYFQNEAQLDKSGLPSDRFFAERPEGSVSTLKIQRTQQEDSAVYLCASSFYDRAPEAFFGQGTRLTVV.